This entry is about one T cell receptor beta chain. These data are taken from a study of blood T cells in healthy people across ages. CDR1 and CDR2 from the germline V gene are SGHVS and FQNEAQ. The CDR3 is 15 residues long. Trimming removed 0 bases from V and 1 base from J, with 9 bases in between. PCR was performed a second time for about 6 to 11 cycles using a sample-barcoded 5' primer and a J-beta primer mix. TCRdb re-called the 5' RACE reads through MiXCR, storing one row per CDR3 protein. Among roughly 2 million distinct CDR3 sequences listed, 49% were seen once. J is TRBJ2-5 and V is TRBV7-8; D unclear. Sequenced input: blood. The sequence came from a woman aged 40 to 50 in good health. The chain's CDR3 is CASSLAQASQETQYF. The CDR3 DNA follows: TGTGCCAGCAGCTTAGCGCAGGCTAGCCAAGAGACCCAGTACTTC.